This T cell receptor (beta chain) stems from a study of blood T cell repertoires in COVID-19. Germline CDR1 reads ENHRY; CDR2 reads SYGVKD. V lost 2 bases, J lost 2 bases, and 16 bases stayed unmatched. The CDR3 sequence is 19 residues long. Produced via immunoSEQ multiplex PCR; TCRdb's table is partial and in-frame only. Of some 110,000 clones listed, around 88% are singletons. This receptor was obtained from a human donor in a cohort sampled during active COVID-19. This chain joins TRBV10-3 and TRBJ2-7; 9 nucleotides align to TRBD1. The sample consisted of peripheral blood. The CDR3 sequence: CAISETGGGGRVSAYEQYF. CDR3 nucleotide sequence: TGTGCCATCAGTGAGACAGGGGGCGGTGGGCGGGTTTCTGCCTACGAGCAGTACTTC.